The 22 T cell receptor beta chains given below trace back to one sample, sequenced in a study of beta chain features in type 1 diabetes. TCRB transcripts that were expressed got sequenced, as all of the isolated RNA had been reverse transcribed. Clones were sequenced by immunoSEQ multiplex PCR, and TCRdb holds only the in-frame ones, with some missing. The table records a few hundred thousand clones, less than 15% of them present only once. Specimen: naive CD4+ T cells from blood. The source is a woman under 30 in good health.

This clone was picked up a small number of times. V is TRBV9 and J is TRBJ1-2; D is perhaps TRBD1 (6 bases). CDR3 length: 13 residues. Trimming pared 2 bases from V and 7 bases from J, leaving 12 bases between. The germline V gene encodes CDR1 SGDLS and CDR2 YYNGEE. DNA of the CDR3: TGTGCCAGCAGCGTCGCAGGGGCGTCTGGCTACACCTTC. It codes for CASSVAGASGYTF.

This clone was seen more than once but under ten times. V and J are TRBV30 and TRBJ1-4; D remains ambiguous. This CDR3 comprises 12 residues. Germline CDR1 GTSNPN, CDR2 SVGIG (reference sequence). V was trimmed by 0 bases and J by 5 bases, leaving 4 bases between them. The CDR3 region has the DNA TGTGCCTGGAGTGTGCAGAATGAAAAACTGTTTTTT. This encodes CAWSVQNEKLFF.

The chain recombines TRBV30 with TRBJ1-1; TRBD1 matches 8 bases. V lost 5 bases, J lost 4 bases, and 3 bases stayed unmatched. Germline CDR1 GTSNPN, CDR2 SVGIG (reference sequence). The CDR3 is made up of 12 amino acids. The CDR3 nucleotides are TGTGCCTGGGATACAGGGGGCACTGAAGCTTTCTTT. Protein: CAWDTGGTEAFF.

V and J are TRBV2 and TRBJ2-7, with TRBD1 matching 7 bases. V shed 4 bases and J 5 bases; nucleotides not matched to a gene: 8. CDR3 length equals 14 residues. Germline V gives CDR1 SNHLY, CDR2 FYNNEI. CDR3 residues: CASSVVQGFDEQYF. The CDR3 DNA is TGTGCCAGCAGTGTAGTACAGGGGTTCGACGAGCAGTACTTC.

This chain uses TRBV9 with TRBJ2-7; D is ambiguous. Trimming removed 3 bases from V and 9 bases from J, with 16 bases in between. The CDR3 length is 13 residues. Germline CDR1 and CDR2: SGDLS and YYNGEE. This CDR3 reads CASSEESGRPQYF. DNA of the CDR3: TGTGCCAGCAGCGAGGAATCAGGTCGGCCGCAGTACTTC. The variable domain in full, completed from reference TRBV9 and TRBJ2-7, reads DSGVTQTPKHLITATGQRVTLRCSPRSGDLSVYWYQQSLDQGLQFLIQYYNGEERAKGNILERFSAQQFPDLHSELNLSSLELGDSALYFCASSEESGRPQYFGPGTRLTVT.

Concerning this clone: A junction boundary mismatches the germline segment, possibly from a read error. The genes are TRBV7-7 and TRBJ2-1, with 7 bases aligning to TRBD1. Germline CDR1 SSHAT, CDR2 FNYEAQ (reference sequence). The CDR3 covers 15 residues. The CDR3 loop is CASSLTGNSLNEQFF. In DNA form, the CDR3 reads TGTGCTAGCAGCTTGACAGGGAACAGTCTCAATGAGCAGTTCTTC.

The CDR3 DNA reads as TGTGCCAGCGTGGGGACAGGGGGATTCACAGATACGCAGTATTTT. It translates to CASVGTGGFTDTQYF. This chain links TRBV25-1 with TRBJ2-3; the match to TRBD1 covers 11 bases. V was clipped by 8 bases and J by 2 bases; unmatched bases: 6. Germline assignment: CDR1 MGHDK and CDR2 SYGVNS. The CDR3 loop spans 15 amino acids.

This clone was observed a handful of times. V usage is TRBV28 and J usage is TRBJ1-5; 8 positions agree with TRBD1. V gave up 5 bases and J gave up 0 bases; unmatched junction bases: 9. Germline CDR1 reads MDHEN; CDR2 reads SYDVKM. CDR3 length: 17 amino acids. This chain's CDR3 is CASSTRSRGLSNQPQHF. The CDR3 coding sequence is TGTGCCAGCAGTACCCGGAGCAGGGGGCTTAGCAATCAGCCCCAGCATTTT.

This clone came up a few times. V gene TRBV5-1 combines with J gene TRBJ1-2; TRBD1 agrees at 8 bases. V dropped 3 bases and J dropped 5; count of bases not matched to a gene: 3. Looked up from germline, CDR1 is SGHRS and CDR2 is YFSETQ. The CDR3 contains 13 residues. The CDR3 loop is CASSSGQGYGYTF. The DNA for the CDR3 is TGCGCCAGCAGCTCAGGACAGGGTTATGGCTACACCTTC.

The chain joins TRBV7-2 to TRBJ2-5, with 8 bases that match TRBD1. Germline loops: CDR1 SGHTA, CDR2 FQGNSA. Trimming took 5 bases from V and 9 from J; bases not matched to a gene: 17. This CDR3 is built from 16 residues. CDR3 loop: CASSIGQGLGRKAQYF. Here the CDR3 DNA reads TGTGCCAGCAGCATAGGACAGGGACTTGGCCGGAAGGCCCAGTACTTC.

The table lists this clone with a few counts. The chain carries TRBV29-1 and TRBJ1-5; D is possibly TRBD1 (6 bases). In germline, CDR1 is SQVTM, CDR2 ANQGSEA. Trimming stripped 4 bases from V and 4 bases from J, with 11 bases between. The CDR3 runs 13 residues. CDR3 nucleotide sequence: TGCAGCGTTGCCGGGACAACTAATCAGCCCCAGCATTTT. Protein sequence: CSVAGTTNQPQHF.

This clone was found a few times. The rearrangement uses TRBV27 and TRBJ2-7, with D possibly matching TRBD1 (6 bases). Germline-derived CDR1 and CDR2 are MNHEY and SMNVEV (reference sequence). V was pared by 5 bases and J by 3 bases, with 17 bases between. The CDR3 spans 15 residues. This CDR3 is CASSPRNRADYEQYF. The CDR3 region has the DNA TGTGCCAGCAGTCCCCGAAACAGGGCCGACTACGAGCAGTACTTC.

The count of this clone is one. The chain employs TRBV2 and TRBJ2-7; a possible D gene is TRBD1 (7 bases). With 5 bases removed from V and 1 base from J, the gap between germline ends came to 15 bases. The CDR3 contains 15 residues. CDR1 SNHLY and CDR2 FYNNEI come from the germline V gene. The CDR3 is CASSPQGGASYEQYF. DNA of the CDR3: TGTGCCAGCAGTCCTCAGGGGGGAGCATCCTACGAGCAGTACTTC.

V is TRBV18 and J is TRBJ1-5, with D possibly matching TRBD1 (6 bases). Trimming removed 2 bases at V and 11 bases at J, with 13 bases between. There are 13 residues in the CDR3. Germline V gives CDR1 KGHSH, CDR2 LQKENI. CDR3 region: CASSPGQGSSQHF. CDR3 sequence (DNA): TGTGCCAGCTCACCAGGGCAGGGGTCCTCCCAGCATTTT.

This clone was detected only a few times. The rearrangement links TRBV6-4 to TRBJ2-7; D perhaps matches TRBD2 (5 bases). CDR1 and CDR2 from the germline V gene are MRHNA and SNTAGT. Trimming shortened V by 8 bases and J by 4 bases, and 12 bases separated the two germline ends. The CDR3 has 12 residues. CDR3 region: CASLSDGYEQYF. CDR3 bases: TGTGCCAGCCTTAGCGACGGGTACGAGCAGTACTTC.

The chain recombines TRBV29-1 with TRBJ1-1; no clear D. The CDR3 has 13 residues. The V gene's germline CDR1 is SQVTM and CDR2 ANQGSEA. Trimming cost V 4 bases and J 0 bases, with 9 bases left between them. CDR3 coding DNA: TGCAGCGTTGTGCGGATGATGAACACTGAAGCTTTCTTT. The encoded protein is CSVVRMMNTEAFF.

This clone was detected only a few times. V is TRBV11-2 and J is TRBJ1-2, with D possibly TRBD1 on 6 matching bases. Trimming pared 6 bases from V and 0 bases from J, leaving 14 bases between. The germline CDR1 and CDR2 sequences are SGHAT and FQNNGV. The CDR3 consists of 15 residues. CDR3 sequence (DNA): TGTGCCAGCAGACCTGGACAGCAGTCTAACTATGGCTACACCTTC. Amino acids: CASRPGQQSNYGYTF.

The V call is TRBV29-1, the J call TRBJ1-5; TRBD1 matches 10 bases. Germline V lookup: CDR1 SQVTM, CDR2 ANQGSEA. The junction had 5 bases not matched to a gene; V was cut back by 3 bases and J by 6 bases. CDR3 length: 14 amino acids. The CDR3: CSVEDRTGGQPQHF. DNA for the CDR3: TGCAGCGTTGAGGACCGGACAGGGGGTCAGCCCCAGCATTTT.

This clone was observed a few times. The V and J genes are TRBV5-1 and TRBJ2-1; 10 bases fit TRBD1. Germline CDR1 reads SGHRS; CDR2 reads YFSETQ. The CDR3 is made up of 15 amino acids. J lost 8 bases, V lost 4 bases, and 9 bases had no gene match. For the CDR3, the DNA is TGCGCCAGCAGCGGCCGGGACAGGGGTGCCGATGAGCAGTTCTTC. Its protein is CASSGRDRGADEQFF.

This clone was seen only a few times. The chain employs TRBV29-1 and TRBJ2-7; TRBD1 might be the D (6 bases). CDR1 is SQVTM, CDR2 ANQGSEA, per germline. The CDR3 covers 12 residues. Trimming cost V 4 bases and J 2 bases, with 9 bases left between them. CDR3 protein: CSVGRDTYEQYF. The CDR3 DNA is TGCAGCGTTGGAAGGGACACCTACGAGCAGTACTTC.

This clone came up a few times. The chain links TRBV28 to TRBJ1-2; weak D call: TRBD1 (6 bases). This CDR3 comprises 16 residues. CDR1 and CDR2 (germline): MDHEN, SYDVKM. V lost 7 bases and J lost 0, with 18 bases in between. CDR3 coding DNA: TGTGCCAGCATCCAGGGGAGTGCTCTGTCTAACTATGGCTACACCTTC. It specifies CASIQGSALSNYGYTF.

V usage is TRBV27 and J usage is TRBJ1-5; D is unresolved. Trimming removed 2 bases at V and 2 bases at J, with 10 bases between. Germline CDR1 and CDR2: MNHEY and SMNVEV (reference sequence). The CDR3 sequence is 15 residues long. CDR3 sequence (DNA): TGTGCCAGCAGTTTAATTCCGGCGGGCAATCAGCCCCAGCATTTT. This encodes CASSLIPAGNQPQHF.